This T cell receptor (beta chain) was documented in a study of T cells in Graves' hyperthyroidism and ophthalmopathy (dated by TCRdb to between 2019 and 2020). Regarding the research as a whole: Peripheral blood was collected at initial diagnosis, before any treatment. To identify TCR V-J signatures that set the groups apart, the researchers used a discovery cohort of approximately 98 patients, made up of under 45 with Graves' ophthalmopathy and around 58 with stable Graves' hyperthyroidism. Prospective prediction of ophthalmopathy was tested in an independent validation cohort of under 20 hyperthyroidism patients and 15 to 17 patients who later progressed to ophthalmopathy. For training and testing, the roughly 97 patients in the discovery cohort were randomly divided in a 7:3 ratio. Thyroid tissue and blood T-cell repertoires from more than 5 Graves' hyperthyroidism patients were also compared in the study. After sampling, hyperthyroidism patients received methimazole starting at 30 mg daily, and ophthalmopathy patients received high-dose intravenous methylprednisolone. The paper reports TCR Vbeta CDR3 sequencing of roughly 140 peripheral blood samples: around 45 ophthalmopathy, under 85 hyperthyroidism and some 17 progressor patients.

TCR beta CDR3 regions were amplified from RNA transcripts. For the first round of RT-PCR on the TCR CDR3, the HTBI primer set was used together with the Qiagen OneStep RT-PCR kit. The libraries were constructed in a second round of multiplex PCR and then size-selected and purified. Paired-end sequencing of the libraries was performed with 100 bp reads on an Illumina HiSeq2000. Per the source publication's procedure: Raw data were processed with SOAPnuke, discarding reads with adapters, uncalled bases, mean Phred below 15, or no exact constant-primer or identifier match. High-quality paired reads were merged with COPE v1.2.5, and unique nucleotide sequences were defined as clonotypes. Clonotypes were aligned to IMGT TRBV, TRBD and TRBJ reference segments using MiTCR v1.1. Only V-J combinations with frequency above 0.0001, covering 99% to 99.2% of repertoires, were analysed. The TCS score was defined as the ratio of F50 (clonal expansion) to E x V (chaos), calculated using BLOSUM62-based TCRdist between CDR3 peptides within each V-J. Welch's t-statistics and random forest reduced roughly 540 V-J features to roughly 13, which were used in a naive Bayes classifier (R e1071). TCRdb reprocessed the public reads (quality trimming at Q25 with fastp, clone calling with MiXCR) and kept in-frame beta chains. CDR3 protein sequences are deduplicated, and each keeps its most common genes and DNA. The V and J calls were determined by TCRdb, not by the authors. For this sample there are approximately 400,000 distinct CDR3 sequences; over 11% appear just once. The ten largest clones represent roughly 9.6% of the sample.

Points the paper makes about the study in general: Most expanded thyroid clonotypes (frequency above 0.001) were also detected in blood, suggesting blood repertoires may reflect thyroid immune responses. During validation, the model predicted progression to ophthalmopathy a median of around six months ahead of onset, with just under 71% sensitivity and roughly 72% specificity. A 13 V-J signature model separated ophthalmopathy from stable hyperthyroidism, with around 88% sensitivity and about 81% specificity in cross-validation and 80%/75% in testing. Sample size was not statistically predetermined, and investigators were not blinded to group allocation.

V is clipped by 5 bases and J by 6 bases, and the sequence between their germline boundaries is 10 bases long. The germline V gene (reference sequence) yields SEHNR for CDR1 and FQNEAQ for CDR2. Including cysteine and phenylalanine, the CDR3 has 12 amino acids. Only the CDR3 DNA stays, 36 bases, in frame from base 1. Stable Graves' hyperthyroidism was defined as no progression to ophthalmopathy during 18 months of follow-up. Hyperthyroidism patients were aged 18 to 65 years and newly diagnosed, with disease duration of less than 2 months. Patients with uncontrolled infections, other autoimmune diseases, pregnancy or lactation were excluded. Diagnoses relied on clinical symptoms, serum thyroxine and TRAb, thyroid ultrasound and orbital computed tomography. PBMCs were isolated from approximately 10 ml of fresh peripheral blood by Ficoll-Paque density gradient centrifugation. Total RNA was extracted with Trizol reagent, and quality was checked on an Agilent 2100 Bioanalyzer.

The table lists this clonotype with a few counts. It has no known antigen specificity. No per-base quality is available; no much larger clone lies one base away. The receptor comes from a woman aged 60 to 75 with Graves' hyperthyroidism. The sequencing input was blood. Recombination connected TRBV7-9 to TRBJ1-2; 6 matching bases give a weak D call of TRBD1. The DNA sequence reads TGTGCCAGCAGCGCCTACAGGGATGGCTACACCTTC. Its translation reads: CASSAYRDGYTF.